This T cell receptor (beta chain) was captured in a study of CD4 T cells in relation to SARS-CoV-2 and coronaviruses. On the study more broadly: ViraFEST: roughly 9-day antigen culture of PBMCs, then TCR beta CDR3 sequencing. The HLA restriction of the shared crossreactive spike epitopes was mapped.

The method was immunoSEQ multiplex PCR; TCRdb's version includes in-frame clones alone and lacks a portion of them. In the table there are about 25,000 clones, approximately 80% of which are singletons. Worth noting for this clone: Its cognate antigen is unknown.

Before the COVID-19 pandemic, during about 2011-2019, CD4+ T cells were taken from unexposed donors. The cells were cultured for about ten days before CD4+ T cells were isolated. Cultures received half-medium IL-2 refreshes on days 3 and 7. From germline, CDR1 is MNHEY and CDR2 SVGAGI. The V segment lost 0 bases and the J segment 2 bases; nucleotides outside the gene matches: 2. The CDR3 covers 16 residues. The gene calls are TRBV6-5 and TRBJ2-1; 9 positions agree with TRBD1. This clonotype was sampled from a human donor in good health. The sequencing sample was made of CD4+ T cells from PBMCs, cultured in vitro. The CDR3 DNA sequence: TGTGCCAGCAGTTACTCTTGGGACAGGGCCTACAATGAGCAGTTCTTC. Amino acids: CASSYSWDRAYNEQFF.